This T cell receptor (beta chain) came from a study of cytomegalovirus exposure and HLA in healthy donors. With 0 bases clipped from V and 7 bases from J, the junction kept 9 bases outside the gene matches. Germline CDR1 and CDR2: MGHRA and YSYEKL. The CDR3 is 15 amino acids. Study conclusions and caveats: Roughly uniform depth of sequencing across donors was assumed in presence/absence analyses. The study had only CMV serostatus as immune exposure information. With further analysis later on, most CMV-associated TCR beta chains appeared HLA-restricted.

This clone was detected a few times. Antigen unknown. Nominal health characterized the donors when sampled, though unrecorded immune exposures were likely. PCR was performed using 60 Vbeta and 13 Jbeta primers. Produced via immunoSEQ multiplex PCR; TCRdb's table is partial and in-frame only. The sample carries some 100,000 clones, under 85% recorded once. This sequence originates from a woman in her forties in good health and CMV-seronegative. Sequencing was performed on PBMCs. V and J are TRBV4-1 and TRBJ2-7, with TRBD1 identical over 7 bases. DNA for the CDR3: TGCGCCAGCAGCCAAGATGGGACAGAGAACGAGGAGCAGTACTTC. Its protein is CASSQDGTENEEQYF.